This T cell receptor (beta chain) was recorded in a study of T cell repertoires in cytomegalovirus infection (dated by TCRdb to between 2017 and 2020). Background for the entire study: Alongside well-studied HLA-B-restricted epitopes, the peptide stimulations were aimed at recently identified HLA-C-restricted CMV epitopes, whose presentation resists viral immunomodulation. Because public TCR beta signatures pointed to carriage of CMV infection together with the matching HLA type, the HLA type of each donor mattered for the analysis.

Study-wide findings and limitations: In both this cohort and an independent approximately 400-donor cohort, the cumulative frequency of public TCR beta family members distinguished carriers of CMV infection plus the relevant HLA type. The ex vivo response was dominated by HLA-C-restricted CMV-specific TCR beta clonotypes, which also provided the single most frequent clonotype in two of eight donors.

The germline V gene (reference sequence) specifies LNHDA as CDR1 and SQIVND as CDR2. V and J are truncated by 1 base and 2 bases respectively, leaving an intervening sequence of 15 bases. Its CDR3 holds 16 amino acids, cysteine through phenylalanine. The entry retains the CDR3 DNA only, 48 bases that are in frame from base 1. The data were produced on an Illumina HiSeq 1500. TCRdb trimmed the raw reads at Q25, called clones with MiXCR and kept productive beta chains. Rows with a matching CDR3 protein are joined into one entry that keeps the most common DNA and genes. This sample has 680,000 or so distinct CDR3 sequences in its table, and around a third of those were observed once. The ten largest clones capture around a sixth of the sample. The treatment or condition label on this specimen signifies: in vitro stimulation with specific CMV peptide epitopes to enrich CMV-specific T cells. A note on this clonotype: Its cognate antigen has yet to be identified. No base qualities exist here, and no much larger clone lies one base off it.

The sequence was obtained from a human donor in good health (CMV status not recorded). Some clones in this sample may be carry-over from other donors' samples. The source material was cultured PBMCs, sampled from culture after CMV antigen stimulation. The sequence links TRBV19 to TRBJ2-7, with the D assignment possibly TRBD1 or TRBD2, given 5 matching bases for each. The CDR3: CASSIASGTVAYEQYF. The sequence in DNA is TGTGCCAGTAGTATAGCCTCCGGGACGGTTGCCTACGAGCAGTACTTC.